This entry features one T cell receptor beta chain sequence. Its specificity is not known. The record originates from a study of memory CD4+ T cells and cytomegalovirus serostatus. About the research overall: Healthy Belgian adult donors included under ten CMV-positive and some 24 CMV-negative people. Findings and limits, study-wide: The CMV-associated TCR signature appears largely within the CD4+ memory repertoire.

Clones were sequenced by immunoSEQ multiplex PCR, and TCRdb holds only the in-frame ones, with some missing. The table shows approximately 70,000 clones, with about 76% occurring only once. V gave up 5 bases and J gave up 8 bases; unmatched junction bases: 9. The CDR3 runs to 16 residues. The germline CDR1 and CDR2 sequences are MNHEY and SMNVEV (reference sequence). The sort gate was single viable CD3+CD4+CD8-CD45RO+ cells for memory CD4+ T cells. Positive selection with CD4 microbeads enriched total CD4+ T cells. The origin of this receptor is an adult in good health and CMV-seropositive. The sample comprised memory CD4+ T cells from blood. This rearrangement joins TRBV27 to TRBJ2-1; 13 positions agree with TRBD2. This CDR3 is CASSIWTSGSGDEQFF. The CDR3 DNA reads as TGTGCCAGCAGTATCTGGACTAGCGGGAGCGGGGATGAGCAGTTCTTC.